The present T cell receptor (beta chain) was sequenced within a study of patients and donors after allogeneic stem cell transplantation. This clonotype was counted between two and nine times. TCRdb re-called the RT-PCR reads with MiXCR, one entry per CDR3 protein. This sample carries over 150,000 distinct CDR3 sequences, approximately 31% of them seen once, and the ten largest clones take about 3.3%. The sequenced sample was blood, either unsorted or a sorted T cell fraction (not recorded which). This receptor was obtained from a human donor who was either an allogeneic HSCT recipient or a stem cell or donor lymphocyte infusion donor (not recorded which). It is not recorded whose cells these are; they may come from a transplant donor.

The CDR3 nucleotides are TGCGCCAGCAGCTATCAGGGGCCGGATGGCTACACCTTC. Protein product: CASSYQGPDGYTF. The chain couples TRBV5-1 to TRBJ1-2; TRBD1 is a possible D gene (6 bases). V shed 3 bases and J shed 6 bases, with 12 bases lying between them. The CDR3 is 13 residues long. The V gene's germline CDR1 is SGHRS and CDR2 YFSETQ. The whole variable domain, filled in from reference TRBV5-1 and TRBJ1-2, reads KAGVTQTPRYLIKTRGQQVTLSCSPISGHRSVSWYQQTPGQGLQFLFEYFSETQRNKGNFPGRFSGRQFSNSRSEMNVSTLELGDSALYLCASSYQGPDGYTFGSGTRLTVV.